This T cell receptor (beta chain) was sequenced in a study of blood T cell repertoires in COVID-19. Study details: The samples span acute and convalescent COVID-19 from the United States, Italy and Spain. Sample material is recorded as cDNA or gDNA derived from T cells, B-cell-depleted T cells, or PBMCs.

Original handling: Estimation of nucleated cell counts was performed using reference gene primer amplification. Assay: immunoSEQ multiplex PCR; the TCRdb copy retains only in-frame clones and omits some. The V and J calls and clone size are taken from that table; D and trimming were inferred from the DNA. The repertoire has 200,000 to 300,000 clones, 84% of them found once; the top ten carry less than 4.5%. The CDR3 spans 13 residues. Germline V CDR1 and CDR2: LGHNT, FRNRAP. Trimming cost V 5 bases and J 5 bases, with 10 bases left between them. The TCR was taken from a man aged 50-60 years with acute or convalescent COVID-19. The chain joins TRBV12-5 to TRBJ2-1; D remains unclear. What was sequenced was peripheral blood. The CDR3 here is CASGKSYNNEQFF. As DNA, the CDR3 is TGTGCTAGTGGTAAATCTTATAACAATGAGCAGTTCTTC.